Listed below are T cell receptor beta chains from one sample, sequenced in a study of blood T cell repertoires in COVID-19. This table comes from immunoSEQ multiplex PCR, and its TCRdb copy is limited to in-frame clones, with some not included. This repertoire shows roughly 300,000 clones, approximately 81% found once; its top ten account for under 3%. Sequencing input: peripheral blood. The receptors were gathered from a woman aged 55-75 years with active or convalescent COVID-19. Both conserved end residues are part of each CDR3. D genes are given only for firm matches. Only part of the rows carry a size: once, few, many, or a class if the clone is expanded.

cdr3_aa: CASSPSSGQGTFGDTEAFF; cdr3_nt: TGTGCCAGCAGCCCTTCATCAGGACAGGGGACCTTCGGGGACACTGAAGCTTTCTTT; d_call: TRBD1; cdr3_length: 19; j_call: TRBJ1-1; clone_size: NA; v_call: TRBV4-2
cdr3_aa: CASSQDRGGNYGYTF; cdr3_nt: TGCGCCAGCAGCCAAGACAGGGGCGGAAACTATGGCTACACCTTC; d_call: NA; cdr3_length: 15; j_call: TRBJ1-2; clone_size: NA; v_call: TRBV4-3
cdr3_aa: CASSYSTDREYF; cdr3_nt: TGTGCCAGCAGTTACTCGACAGACAGGGAGTATTTT; d_call: TRBD1; cdr3_length: 12; j_call: TRBJ2-3; clone_size: NA; v_call: TRBV6-5
cdr3_aa: CASSFGPRGRENQPQHF; cdr3_nt: TGTGCCAGCAGCTTTGGGCCGAGGGGGCGCGAGAATCAGCCCCAGCATTTT; d_call: TRBD1; cdr3_length: 17; j_call: TRBJ1-5; clone_size: NA; v_call: TRBV7-9
cdr3_aa: CASSAGTSGSTDTQYF; cdr3_nt: TGTGCCAGCAGCGCCGGGACTAGCGGGAGCACAGATACGCAGTATTTT; d_call: TRBD2; cdr3_length: 16; j_call: TRBJ2-3; clone_size: NA; v_call: TRBV7-3
cdr3_aa: CASSIDLLRNTEAFF; cdr3_nt: TGTGCCAGTAGTATAGATCTGCTGAGGAACACTGAAGCTTTCTTT; d_call: NA; cdr3_length: 15; j_call: TRBJ1-1; clone_size: once; v_call: TRBV19
cdr3_aa: CASSEVGGYGEKLFF; cdr3_nt: TGTGCCAGCAGTGAAGTTGGGGGGTATGGTGAAAAACTGTTTTTT; d_call: NA; cdr3_length: 15; j_call: TRBJ1-4; clone_size: few; v_call: TRBV2
cdr3_aa: CASEQGGYGYTF; cdr3_nt: TGTGCCAGCGAACAGGGGGGGTATGGCTACACCTTC; d_call: TRBD1; cdr3_length: 12; j_call: TRBJ1-2; clone_size: once; v_call: TRBV2
cdr3_aa: CASSLVGGDSSEAFF; cdr3_nt: TGCGCCAGCAGCTTGGTAGGGGGCGACTCCTCTGAAGCTTTCTTT; d_call: TRBD1; cdr3_length: 15; j_call: TRBJ1-1; clone_size: few; v_call: TRBV5-1
cdr3_aa: CASSFDRANTGELFF; cdr3_nt: TGTGCCAGCAGCTTTGACAGGGCGAACACCGGGGAGCTGTTTTTT; d_call: TRBD1; cdr3_length: 15; j_call: TRBJ2-2; clone_size: NA; v_call: TRBV11-2
cdr3_aa: CASSFRQAKLFF; cdr3_nt: TGTGCCAGCAGTTTCAGACAGGCGAAACTGTTTTTT; d_call: NA; cdr3_length: 12; j_call: TRBJ1-4; clone_size: NA; v_call: TRBV12-3/TRBV12-4
cdr3_aa: CASSYSSGGPYEQYF; cdr3_nt: TGTGCCAGCAGTTACTCTAGCGGGGGGCCCTACGAGCAGTACTTC; d_call: TRBD2; cdr3_length: 15; j_call: TRBJ2-7; clone_size: once; v_call: TRBV6-2/TRBV6-3
cdr3_aa: CASSVRTSTDTQYF; cdr3_nt: TGTGCCAGCAGCGTGAGGACTAGCACAGATACGCAGTATTTT; d_call: NA; cdr3_length: 14; j_call: TRBJ2-3; clone_size: NA; v_call: TRBV9
cdr3_aa: CASSLTGVGEKLFF; cdr3_nt: TGTGCCAGCAGTCTTACAGGGGTTGGAGAAAAACTGTTTTTT; d_call: TRBD1; cdr3_length: 14; j_call: TRBJ1-4; clone_size: NA; v_call: TRBV6-5
cdr3_aa: CASSSLGGGAWTDTQYF; cdr3_nt: TGTGCCAGCAGCTCGCTGGGTGGGGGGGCCTGGACAGATACGCAGTATTTT; d_call: NA; cdr3_length: 17; j_call: TRBJ2-3; clone_size: NA; v_call: TRBV7-3
cdr3_aa: CASRHSGELDNEQFF; cdr3_nt: TGTGCCAGCAGACATAGCGGCGAACTCGACAATGAGCAGTTCTTC; d_call: NA; cdr3_length: 15; j_call: TRBJ2-1; clone_size: NA; v_call: TRBV7-3
cdr3_aa: CASSLIRGPYGYTF; cdr3_nt: TGTGCCAGCAGCTTGATTAGGGGCCCCTATGGCTACACCTTC; d_call: NA; cdr3_length: 14; j_call: TRBJ1-2; clone_size: NA; v_call: TRBV7-9
cdr3_aa: CASSLAKGQGANEQFF; cdr3_nt: TGTGCCAGCAGCTTAGCCAAGGGACAGGGGGCCAATGAGCAGTTCTTC; d_call: TRBD1; cdr3_length: 16; j_call: TRBJ2-1; clone_size: few; v_call: TRBV7-9
cdr3_aa: CASSERGNYGYTF; cdr3_nt: TGCGCCAGCAGTGAGCGGGGTAACTATGGCTACACCTTC; d_call: NA; cdr3_length: 13; j_call: TRBJ1-2; clone_size: NA; v_call: TRBV10-2
cdr3_aa: CASSQSPGYYGYTF; cdr3_nt: TGTGCCAGCAGCCAATCACCAGGGTACTATGGCTACACCTTC; d_call: NA; cdr3_length: 14; j_call: TRBJ1-2; clone_size: few; v_call: TRBV16
cdr3_aa: CASSSSTGTQYF; cdr3_nt: TGTGCCAGCAGCTCAAGCACAGGTACGCAGTATTTT; d_call: NA; cdr3_length: 12; j_call: TRBJ2-3; clone_size: NA; v_call: TRBV9
cdr3_aa: CASSDARGITDTQYF; cdr3_nt: TGCGCCAGCAGTGACGCCAGGGGGATCACAGATACGCAGTATTTT; d_call: TRBD1; cdr3_length: 15; j_call: TRBJ2-3; clone_size: few; v_call: TRBV10-1
cdr3_aa: CASDRDRAYHSNQPQHF; cdr3_nt: TGTGCCAGTGACCGGGACAGGGCCTATCATAGCAATCAGCCCCAGCATTTT; d_call: TRBD1; cdr3_length: 17; j_call: TRBJ1-5; clone_size: NA; v_call: TRBV2
cdr3_aa: CASSQDLGGGAGEQYF; cdr3_nt: TGTGCCAGCAGCCAAGATCTTGGCGGGGGGGCCGGGGAGCAGTACTTC; d_call: TRBD2; cdr3_length: 16; j_call: TRBJ2-7; clone_size: once; v_call: TRBV3-1/TRBV3-2
cdr3_aa: CASSLLTGSNTEAFF; cdr3_nt: TGTGCCAGCAGCTTGTTGACAGGTTCGAACACTGAAGCTTTCTTT; d_call: NA; cdr3_length: 15; j_call: TRBJ1-1; clone_size: NA; v_call: TRBV7-9
cdr3_aa: CATTEHETQYF; cdr3_nt: TGTGCCACGACAGAGCACGAGACCCAGTACTTC; d_call: NA; cdr3_length: 11; j_call: TRBJ2-5; clone_size: NA; v_call: TRBV21-1
cdr3_aa: CASSLAGTGGANGYTF; cdr3_nt: TGTGCCAGCAGCTTGGCCGGGACAGGGGGCGCAAATGGCTACACCTTC; d_call: TRBD1; cdr3_length: 16; j_call: TRBJ1-2; clone_size: NA; v_call: TRBV5-4
cdr3_aa: CASSERRGNWDSPLHF; cdr3_nt: TGTGCCAGCAGTGAAAGAAGAGGGAATTGGGATTCACCCCTCCACTTT; d_call: NA; cdr3_length: 16; j_call: TRBJ1-6; clone_size: NA; v_call: TRBV25-1
cdr3_aa: CASSLAGTPNSPLHF; cdr3_nt: TGTGCCAGCAGCTTAGCCGGGACACCTAATTCACCCCTCCACTTT; d_call: NA; cdr3_length: 15; j_call: TRBJ1-6; clone_size: NA; v_call: TRBV7-9
cdr3_aa: CASSFPATSGDLYNEQFF; cdr3_nt: TGTGCCAGCAGCTTCCCAGCCACTAGCGGGGACCTCTACAATGAGCAGTTCTTC; d_call: TRBD2; cdr3_length: 18; j_call: TRBJ2-1; clone_size: NA; v_call: TRBV7-6
cdr3_aa: CASSYDRTGYGYTF; cdr3_nt: TGTGCCAGCAGTTACGATAGGACAGGGTATGGCTACACCTTC; d_call: TRBD1; cdr3_length: 14; j_call: TRBJ1-2; clone_size: NA; v_call: TRBV6-5
cdr3_aa: CASSQVAAEQYF; cdr3_nt: TGTGCCAGCAGCCAGGTCGCGGCGGAGCAGTACTTC; d_call: NA; cdr3_length: 12; j_call: TRBJ2-7; clone_size: NA; v_call: TRBV3-1/TRBV3-2
cdr3_aa: CASSPQGQHYGYTF; cdr3_nt: TGTGCCAGCAGCCCACAGGGGCAGCATTATGGCTACACCTTC; d_call: TRBD1; cdr3_length: 14; j_call: TRBJ1-2; clone_size: NA; v_call: TRBV7-2
cdr3_aa: CASSSGAGGEQYF; cdr3_nt: TGTGCCAGCAGCTCTGGGGCGGGGGGCGAGCAGTACTTC; d_call: TRBD2; cdr3_length: 13; j_call: TRBJ2-7; clone_size: NA; v_call: TRBV3-1/TRBV3-2
cdr3_aa: CASSTDRNQPQHF; cdr3_nt: TGTGCCAGTAGTACGGACAGAAATCAGCCCCAGCATTTT; d_call: NA; cdr3_length: 13; j_call: TRBJ1-5; clone_size: NA; v_call: TRBV19
cdr3_aa: CASSLVARAPPVF; cdr3_nt: TGTGCCAGCAGCTTAGTGGCGCGGGCGCCCCCGGTATTC; d_call: NA; cdr3_length: 13; j_call: TRBJ2-7; clone_size: few; v_call: TRBV7-9
cdr3_aa: CASSPTGIRGETQYF; cdr3_nt: TGTGCCAGCTCACCCACAGGTATCAGGGGAGAGACCCAGTACTTC; d_call: NA; cdr3_length: 15; j_call: TRBJ2-5; clone_size: NA; v_call: TRBV18
cdr3_aa: CASSLATLGGTGGRSYNEQFF; cdr3_nt: TGCGCCAGCAGCTTGGCCACGTTGGGCGGGACAGGGGGCCGTTCCTACAATGAGCAGTTCTTC; d_call: TRBD1; cdr3_length: 21; j_call: TRBJ2-1; clone_size: NA; v_call: TRBV5-1
cdr3_aa: CASSQTRGLGVETQYF; cdr3_nt: TGTGCCAGCAGCCAAACGCGAGGACTAGGAGTGGAGACCCAGTACTTC; d_call: TRBD2; cdr3_length: 16; j_call: TRBJ2-5; clone_size: NA; v_call: TRBV4-2
cdr3_aa: CAHLAGNGTIYF; cdr3_nt: TGTGCTCATCTGGCAGGGAACGGCACCATATATTTT; d_call: NA; cdr3_length: 12; j_call: TRBJ1-3; clone_size: NA; v_call: TRBV10-3
cdr3_aa: CATRPGGRGSEAFF; cdr3_nt: TGTGCCACCCGTCCGGGCGGGCGCGGTTCTGAAGCTTTCTTT; d_call: NA; cdr3_length: 14; j_call: TRBJ1-1; clone_size: NA; v_call: TRBV28
cdr3_aa: CATSRDQASPREQYF; cdr3_nt: TGTGCCACCAGCAGAGATCAAGCGAGCCCCAGAGAGCAGTACTTC; d_call: NA; cdr3_length: 15; j_call: TRBJ2-7; clone_size: NA; v_call: TRBV15
cdr3_aa: CASSLAGASTNTQYF; cdr3_nt: TGTGCCAGCAGCTTAGCTGGGGCAAGTACTAATACGCAGTATTTT; d_call: NA; cdr3_length: 15; j_call: TRBJ2-3; clone_size: NA; v_call: TRBV7-2
cdr3_aa: CASSLGYRGANVLTF; cdr3_nt: TGTGCCAGCAGCTTAGGATACAGGGGGGCCAACGTCCTGACTTTC; d_call: NA; cdr3_length: 15; j_call: TRBJ2-6; clone_size: NA; v_call: TRBV7-6
cdr3_aa: CASGPSSGQGHTEAFF; cdr3_nt: TGTGCTAGTGGTCCCAGCAGCGGACAGGGTCACACTGAAGCTTTCTTT; d_call: TRBD1; cdr3_length: 16; j_call: TRBJ1-1; clone_size: NA; v_call: TRBV12-5
cdr3_aa: CASSLVGGENTEAFF; cdr3_nt: TGTGCCAGCAGCTTAGTTGGGGGGGAGAACACTGAAGCTTTCTTT; d_call: NA; cdr3_length: 15; j_call: TRBJ1-1; clone_size: NA; v_call: TRBV7-2
cdr3_aa: CASSRGQVWGTEAFF; cdr3_nt: TGTGCCAGCAGCCGAGGACAGGTTTGGGGGACTGAAGCTTTCTTT; d_call: TRBD1; cdr3_length: 15; j_call: TRBJ1-1; clone_size: NA; v_call: TRBV6-2/TRBV6-3
cdr3_aa: CAISGFSGTGVLGEQFF; cdr3_nt: TGTGCCATCAGTGGTTTCAGTGGGACAGGGGTCCTCGGTGAGCAGTTCTTC; d_call: TRBD1; cdr3_length: 17; j_call: TRBJ2-1; clone_size: NA; v_call: TRBV10-3
cdr3_aa: CASSLDLAGARTDTQYF; cdr3_nt: TGTGCCAGCAGCTTAGACCTAGCGGGGGCCCGCACAGATACGCAGTATTTT; d_call: TRBD2; cdr3_length: 17; j_call: TRBJ2-3; clone_size: NA; v_call: TRBV11-2
cdr3_aa: CASSRRTSGGTDTQYF; cdr3_nt: TGTGCCAGCAGCCGCAGGACTAGCGGGGGCACAGATACGCAGTATTTT; d_call: TRBD2; cdr3_length: 16; j_call: TRBJ2-3; clone_size: once; v_call: TRBV6-2/TRBV6-3
cdr3_aa: CSVEVGSEAFF; cdr3_nt: TGCAGCGTTGAAGTTGGCTCTGAAGCTTTCTTT; d_call: NA; cdr3_length: 11; j_call: TRBJ1-1; clone_size: NA; v_call: TRBV29-1
cdr3_aa: CASSTSRSSYEQYF; cdr3_nt: TGTGCCAGTAGTACTAGTAGGAGCTCCTACGAGCAGTACTTC; d_call: NA; cdr3_length: 14; j_call: TRBJ2-7; clone_size: NA; v_call: TRBV5-6
cdr3_aa: CASSLGETGVDEQYF; cdr3_nt: TGTGCCAGCAGCTTAGGAGAGACAGGGGTTGACGAGCAGTACTTC; d_call: TRBD1; cdr3_length: 15; j_call: TRBJ2-7; clone_size: NA; v_call: TRBV11-1
cdr3_aa: CASSLRRGGTDTQYF; cdr3_nt: TGTGCCAGCAGCTTACGGCGGGGGGGTACAGATACGCAGTATTTT; d_call: TRBD2; cdr3_length: 15; j_call: TRBJ2-3; clone_size: NA; v_call: TRBV7-8
cdr3_aa: CASSPTSRDRVGHQPQHF; cdr3_nt: TGTGCCAGCAGCCCTACATCCCGGGACAGGGTTGGCCATCAGCCCCAGCATTTT; d_call: TRBD1; cdr3_length: 18; j_call: TRBJ1-5; clone_size: many; v_call: TRBV5-8
cdr3_aa: CASSETFVQGTQYF; cdr3_nt: TGTGCCAGCAGCGAAACATTCGTCCAGGGTACGCAGTATTTT; d_call: NA; cdr3_length: 14; j_call: TRBJ2-3; clone_size: once; v_call: TRBV2
cdr3_aa: CASSPLQGSGSPLHF; cdr3_nt: TGCGCCAGCAGCCCACTACAGGGATCGGGTTCACCCCTCCACTTT; d_call: NA; cdr3_length: 15; j_call: TRBJ1-6; clone_size: NA; v_call: TRBV5-1
cdr3_aa: CASSLAGGNTDTQYF; cdr3_nt: TGTGCCAGCAGCCTCGCGGGGGGAAACACAGATACGCAGTATTTT; d_call: TRBD2; cdr3_length: 15; j_call: TRBJ2-3; clone_size: NA; v_call: TRBV7-8
cdr3_aa: CASSLEHSQETQYF; cdr3_nt: TGTGCCAGCAGCTTGGAACACAGTCAAGAGACCCAGTACTTC; d_call: NA; cdr3_length: 14; j_call: TRBJ2-5; clone_size: NA; v_call: TRBV5-5